A selection of T cell receptor beta chains follows, all from one sample in a study of blood T cell repertoires in COVID-19. Sequencing was performed with immunoSEQ multiplex PCR; in TCRdb, only in-frame clones are kept and a portion is missing. The sample contains around 230,000 clones, around 83% of which appear only once. What was sequenced was peripheral blood. All receptors come from a woman aged 55-69 years with active or convalescent COVID-19. CDR3s leave out the opening cysteine and the closing phenylalanine or tryptophan.

>TRBJ2-3|TRBV7-9
ASSLREGTETTDTQY
>TRBJ1-1|TRBV5-1
ASSFQENTEAF
>TRBJ2-7|TRBV7-9
ASSLQGLYSYEQY
>TRBJ1-2|TRBV6-5
AISGNSGYT
>TRBJ2-3|TRBV7-9
ASSGLLDTQY
>TRBJ1-5|TRBV7-2
ASSLAGGQESPQPQH
>TRBJ1-2|TRBV4-1
ASSQVLRGYGYT
>TRBJ2-1|TRBV11-2
ASSPSDEQF
>TRBJ1-1|TRBV6-4
ASPTRGSTEAF
>TRBJ1-6|TRBV27
ASSRSDSLNSPLH
>TRBJ2-7|TRBV28
ASSTRQGQYEQY
>TRBJ1-1|TRBV6-5
ASSPWDKNTEAF
>TRBJ2-3|TRBV6-1
ASSETPVGLAGRDTQY
>TRBJ1-2|TRBV11-2
ASSQQGTYGYT
>TRBJ2-1|TRBV7-3
ASSRLATRDEQF
>TRBJ2-1|TRBV5-1
ASSFPGNEQF
>TRBJ1-1|TRBV19
ASSINSNTEAF
>TRBJ1-2|TRBV2
ASIFTGIGGYT
>TRBJ2-7|TRBV6-5
ASSYRQQSRGEQY
>TRBJ2-7|TRBV11-2
ASSLDTGGAYEQY
>TRBJ2-7|TRBV18
ASSQWTGTEQY
>TRBJ1-4|TRBV12-5
ASGAGAATNEKLF
>TRBJ2-5|TRBV5-1
ASSSIAGGLGRETQY